This T cell receptor (beta chain) was recorded in a study of identical twins (dated by TCRdb to between 2015 and 2016). Concerning the study at large: To test whether fetal clonotypes persist, this study deep-sequenced TCR alpha and beta repertoires from monozygotic twins, from unrelated adults of various ages, and from cord blood. To rule out contamination, replicate twin experiments were performed at different times with different library preparation protocols.

Beyond this particular receptor, the publication reports: Invariant T cells such as MAIT and iNKT could partly confound zero-insertion analyses, though diverse VJ usage argued against this for most clonotypes. Out-of-frame TCR alpha sharing in monozygotic twins was systematically underestimated by recombination models, whereas sharing between unrelated individuals was in agreement with the recombination models. Excess twin sharing in beta out-of-frame sequences was weaker because fewer shared sequences lowered the signal-to-noise ratio. Because the same donors could not be followed over many years, the conclusions depended on cross-sectional statistical analysis. Fewer insertions were carried by abundant cord blood beta clonotypes, a similar but weaker trend appeared in young adult naive repertoires, and no such trend appeared in memory repertoires. Compared with coincidental sharing between unrelated individuals, an excess of low generation-probability sequences was observed among out-of-frame TCR alpha sequences shared between twins.

The receptor library was made with 5' RACE. This sample was sequenced with an Illumina HiSeq 2000. A universal primer binding site was introduced by template switching, and a unique molecular identifier was present in the final cDNA, enabling accurate counting of TCR cDNA molecules. Specific primers in the conserved constant-segment region were used to synthesize first-strand cDNA for TCR alpha and beta chains. Each cDNA library was double barcoded, with a SMART-Mk sample barcode plus Illumina barcodes, to control for contamination. TruSeq adapter sequences and Illumina sample barcodes were added in two successive PCR steps. TCR alpha and beta cDNA libraries were sequenced on the Illumina HiSeq platform with custom primers. The authors' analysis ran thus. Raw reads were processed with MiGEC to extract unique molecular identifiers, and MiXCR was used to determine CDR3 positions. Recombination models were inferred per individual with the repgenHMM and IGoR tools using an EM algorithm. Shared clonotype analysis was performed with the tcR package in R, normalizing sharing by the product of cloneset sizes. To study raw recombination free of thymic and clonal selection effects, out-of-frame nonproductive sequences were analyzed. Clones were called with MiXCR by TCRdb after fastp trimmed the public reads at Q25, and only in-frame beta chains were retained. CDR3 protein sequences are deduplicated, and each keeps its most common genes and DNA. V and J calls and clone size were set by TCRdb, not the authors. This sample is represented by 350,000 to 450,000 distinct CDR3 sequences; approximately 18% of them were singletons. Around 10% of the sample is in the top ten clones.

Every donor was a healthy Caucasian. Three unrelated non-twin adults were additionally sequenced: a male aged 18 to 30, a male aged 50 to 60 and a female aged 50 to 60. Miltenyi CD45RO+ enrichment and human naive T-cell isolation kits were used to isolate memory (CD45RO+) and naive T cells from PBMC. Spanning cysteine to phenylalanine, the CDR3 consists of 18 amino acids. Kept here is only the CDR3 DNA, which spans 54 bases and is read in frame from base 1. The germline V gene provides CDR1 MNHEY and CDR2 SVGAGI. Trimming removed 4 bases from V and 0 bases from J; the gene matches leave 13 bases unexplained. To note about this clonotype: Its cognate antigen has yet to be identified. Base qualities are missing; no much larger clone stands one base away.

Sequenced input: naive T cells sorted from blood. This specimen's cell subset or site label, per the study, means: cells isolated with a human naive T-cell isolation kit. This TCR was recovered from a man between 50 and 59 years old in good health. This chain joins TRBV6-5 to TRBJ1-1; 8 central bases correspond to TRBD1. The CDR3 reads as follows: CASSSSGLTGGMNTEAFF. In nucleotides, the sequence is TGTGCCAGCAGTTCTTCTGGCCTTACAGGGGGGATGAACACTGAAGCTTTCTTT.